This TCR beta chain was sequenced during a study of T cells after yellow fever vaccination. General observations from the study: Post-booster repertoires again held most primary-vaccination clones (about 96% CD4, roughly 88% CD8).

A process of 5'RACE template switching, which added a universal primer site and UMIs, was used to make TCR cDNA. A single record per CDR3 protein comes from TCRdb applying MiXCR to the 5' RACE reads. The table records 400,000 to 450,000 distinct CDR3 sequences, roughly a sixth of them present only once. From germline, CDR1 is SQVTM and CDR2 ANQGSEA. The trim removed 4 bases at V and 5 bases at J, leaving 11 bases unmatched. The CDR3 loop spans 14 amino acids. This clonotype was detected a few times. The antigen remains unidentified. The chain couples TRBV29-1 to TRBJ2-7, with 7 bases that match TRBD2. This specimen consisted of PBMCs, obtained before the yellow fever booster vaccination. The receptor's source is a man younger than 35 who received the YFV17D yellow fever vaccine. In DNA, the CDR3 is TGCAGCGTTGGTCGGTTAGGGACTAAGGACGAGCAGTACTTC. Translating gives CSVGRLGTKDEQYF.